Detailed here is one T cell receptor beta chain. This sequence may be a read error, since a much larger clone differs from it by one base. This sample was included in a study of T cell repertoires in cytomegalovirus infection. Overall study context: It was the public TCR beta signatures that indicated both CMV infection and matching HLA type.

Germline assignment: CDR1 SGDLS and CDR2 YYNGEE. The CDR3 has 16 residues. From the reads, TCRdb called clonotypes with MiXCR, one entry per CDR3 protein. The sample consists of under 800,000 distinct CDR3 sequences, 20% to 25% of them appearing once. This sequence originates from a human donor in good health (CMV status not recorded). Some clones in this sample may be carry-over from other donors' samples. Sequences were obtained from CD8+ T cells from PBMCs. The chain recombines TRBV9 with TRBJ2-1; D may correspond to TRBD1 or TRBD2 (5 bases each). DNA of the CDR3: TGTGCCAGCAGCGTGGCCGGGGCTCGATCCTACAATGACCAGTTCTTC. Translated: CASSVAGARSYNDQFF.